A selection of T cell receptor beta chains follows, all from one sample in a study of regulatory T cells in long-lasting Graves disease. TCRdb reprocessed the multiplex PCR reads via MiXCR and lists one record per CDR3 protein. The data contain 390,000 or so distinct CDR3 sequences, 12% of them singletons. These sequences were also reported in another study, on T cells in Graves' hyperthyroidism and ophthalmopathy.

Source: peripheral blood mononuclear cells (PBMCs), taken at new diagnosis, from a patient treated with antithyroid drugs. The receptor source for this set is a woman under 30 with Graves disease. CDR3s include the opening cysteine and the closing phenylalanine or tryptophan. A D gene is named only where the DNA matches it firmly. Part of the rows lack a size; the others show once, few, many or a class for expanded clones.

v_gene,d_gene,abundance,j_gene,CDR3aa,CDR3nt
TRBV6-1,TRBD1,many,TRBJ1-1,CASLDRERSLNTEAFF,TGTGCCAGTTTAGACAGGGAGCGGTCCCTGAACACTGAAGCTTTCTTT
TRBV9,.,.,TRBJ2-1,CASSVVGLGNEQFF,TGTGCCAGCAGCGTAGTCGGCTTGGGAAATGAGCAGTTCTTC
TRBV9,TRBD2,many,TRBJ2-4,CASSVGYVAGDNIQYF,TGTGCCAGCAGCGTTGGTTATGTAGCGGGAGATAACATTCAGTACTTC
TRBV5-6,.,.,TRBJ2-1,CASSLGTAPSSYNEQFF,TGTGCCAGCAGCTTGGGGACAGCCCCTAGCTCCTACAATGAGCAGTTCTTC
TRBV27,.,many,TRBJ1-6,CASSSSGNSPLHF,TGTGCCAGCAGTTCCTCGGGGAATTCACCCCTCCACTTT
TRBV5-1,.,many,TRBJ1-2,CASSLTGTDLGYTF,TGCGCCAGCAGCTTGACCGGGACGGACCTGGGCTACACCTTC
TRBV20-1,.,many,TRBJ1-5,CSARGLWKGRLNQPQHF,TGCAGTGCTAGAGGTCTTTGGAAGGGGAGGTTAAATCAGCCCCAGCATTTT
TRBV5-1,.,many,TRBJ2-2,CASSLVALTGNTGELFF,TGCGCCAGCAGCTTGGTTGCCTTGACAGGGAACACCGGGGAGCTGTTTTTT
TRBV28,.,many,TRBJ2-7,CASSRRTGKLSEQYF,TGTGCCAGCAGTCGCCGTACAGGGAAACTATCCGAGCAGTACTTC
TRBV20-1,.,many,TRBJ2-3,CSAPLMAATDTQYF,TGCAGTGCCCCCCTTATGGCCGCCACAGATACGCAGTATTTT
TRBV20-1,.,.,TRBJ1-5,CSAYGWRNQPQHF,TGCAGTGCTTATGGGTGGCGCAATCAGCCCCAGCATTTT
TRBV6-5,.,few,TRBJ2-1,CASSYTPGAMEQFF,TGTGCCAGCAGTTACACGCCGGGGGCTATGGAGCAGTTCTTC
TRBV12-3/TRBV12-4,TRBD2,many,TRBJ2-1,CASSGPGLAGGHEQFF,TGTGCCAGCAGTGGACCGGGACTAGCGGGAGGGCATGAGCAGTTCTTC
TRBV7-9,.,many,TRBJ1-1,CASSFGGGGTEAFF,TGTGCCAGCAGCTTCGGTGGGGGGGGCACTGAAGCTTTCTTT
TRBV20-1,.,many,TRBJ2-1,CSARDLVGGHNEQFF,TGCAGTGCTAGAGATCTAGTCGGGGGTCACAATGAGCAGTTCTTC